Listed below are T cell receptor beta chains from one sample, sequenced in a study of vaccination and CD4 T cells after COVID-19. Their recognized antigens are unknown. TCRdb reprocessed the PCR reads via MiXCR and lists one record per CDR3 protein. There are roughly 13,000 distinct CDR3 sequences in the sample; 20% to 25% occur only once, and over 15% lies in the top ten. The material sequenced was CD4+ T cells from blood, cultured in vitro, taken after SARS-CoV-2 vaccination. The receptors shown here come from a human donor who had recovered from COVID-19. Both conserved end residues are part of each CDR3. Each record gives: CDR3 DNA, CDR3 protein, clone size, J gene, V gene, D gene. A D gene is named only where the DNA matches it firmly. Expanded clones get a size class; other rows say once, few or many, or leave the size out.

TGTGCCAGCAGTTGGCGACAGGACTCCTACGAGCAGTACTTC,CASSWRQDSYEQYF,-,TRBJ2-7,TRBV6-2/TRBV6-3,-
TGTGCCAGCAGTTCCAACTCCCACAGGGGCGATGAGCAGTTCTTC,CASSSNSHRGDEQFF,-,TRBJ2-1,TRBV12-3/TRBV12-4,TRBD1
TGTGCCAGCAGCTTAGTCAGGGCTAGCGGGACAGGGGAGCAGTACTTC,CASSLVRASGTGEQYF,-,TRBJ2-7,TRBV7-8,-
TGTGCCACCAGTGACGCCCTAGGAACCTCCTACAATGAGCAGTTCTTC,CATSDALGTSYNEQFF,few,TRBJ2-1,TRBV24-1,-
TGCAGTGCTAGAGAGGGTAGCGGGAGAGGGGAGACCCAGTACTTC,CSAREGSGRGETQYF,few,TRBJ2-5,TRBV20-1,TRBD2
TGTGCCAGCTCACCCTATCATGCGACAGGGGGCCTACAAAAGGATGGCTACACCTTC,CASSPYHATGGLQKDGYTF,medium-sized,TRBJ1-2,TRBV18,TRBD1
TGTGCCAGCTCACCTCTCCGGGCCACAGATACGCAGTATTTT,CASSPLRATDTQYF,-,TRBJ2-3,TRBV18,-
TGTGCCAGCAGCTTAGGGGGGGGGAATGAGCAGTTCTTC,CASSLGGGNEQFF,-,TRBJ2-1,TRBV7-2,TRBD2
TGTGCCAGCAGAGGGCGGGGGGGCACTGAAGCTTTCTTT,CASRGRGGTEAFF,-,TRBJ1-1,TRBV12-3/TRBV12-4,-
TGTGCCAGCAGCTTAACCGGACGGTTGAACACCGGGGAGCTGTTTTTT,CASSLTGRLNTGELFF,-,TRBJ2-2,TRBV5-4,-
TGTGCCAGTAGTACCCCAGGGAGGAACATTCAGTACTTC,CASSTPGRNIQYF,few,TRBJ2-4,TRBV19,-
TGCAGTGCTCGACAGGGATTCCTCTACGAGCAGTACTTC,CSARQGFLYEQYF,-,TRBJ2-7,TRBV20-1,TRBD1
TGTGCCACCGCCGGGACAGCCCTGCGGAGTTCGTATAATTCACCCCTCCACTTT,CATAGTALRSSYNSPLHF,few,TRBJ1-6,TRBV6-1,TRBD1
TGTGCCAGCAGTTTGGGGGAGGGGAACTATGGCTACACCTTC,CASSLGEGNYGYTF,few,TRBJ1-2,TRBV27,-
TGTGCCTGGAGTGTACAATGGGGCGAACCGGTCACTGAAGCTTTCTTT,CAWSVQWGEPVTEAFF,-,TRBJ1-1,TRBV30,-
TGCGCCAGCAGCCCACAGCCTGGACTAGCGGGAGAGGGCGAGCAGTTCTTC,CASSPQPGLAGEGEQFF,-,TRBJ2-1,TRBV5-1,TRBD2
TGTGCCAGCAGCCTGGGACCGGGGACCACCTACGAGCAGTACTTC,CASSLGPGTTYEQYF,-,TRBJ2-7,TRBV5-6,-